The 19 T cell receptor beta chains below all came from one sample that was sequenced in a study of human T cells and chemical hapten exposure. Time point: patch test 1, 2 weeks after DPC sensitization. Treatment reported: therapeutic diphenylcyclopropenone sensitization with weekly scalp DPC. From the RACE reads, TCRdb called clonotypes with MiXCR, one entry per CDR3 protein. The data contain some 80,000 distinct CDR3 sequences, about 11% of them singletons. The sample consisted of whole blood, taken in connection with sensitization to the hapten diphenylcyclopropenone (DPC). These receptors were obtained from a woman aged 45-65 years with alopecia areata. Some clones in this sample may be carry-over from other donors' samples.

In its sample, this clonotype was seen many times. The V call is TRBV19, the J call TRBJ1-5, with D tentatively TRBD1 (6 bases). This CDR3 is built from 15 residues. Germline CDR1 and CDR2: LNHDA and SQIVND (reference sequence). Trimming removed 3 bases at V and 6 bases at J, with 15 bases between. The CDR3 DNA reads TGTGCCAGTAGTATTAAGTCACAGGGTGGTCAGCCCCAGCATTTT. Its translation: CASSIKSQGGQPQHF.

This chain uses TRBV21-1 with TRBJ1-1; the listed D gene, TRBD1, was not tested against the DNA. TRBV21-1 is annotated as a pseudogene. The CDR3 extends over 15 amino acids. The CDR3: CASSKAYRVNTEAFF. Written as DNA, the CDR3 is TGTGCCAGCAGCAAAGCGTACAGGGTGAACACTGAAGCTTTCTTT.

This clonotype showed up many times. The chain employs TRBV20-1 and TRBJ2-3; unclear D gene. Germline V CDR1 and CDR2: DFQATT, SNEGSKA (reference sequence). Between the trimmed V and J ends, which lost 1 base and 2 bases, there was a span of 16 bases. The CDR3 extends over 16 amino acids. The chain's CDR3 is CSARGEEGAITDTQYF. The CDR3 nucleotides read TGCAGTGCTAGAGGCGAGGAAGGAGCGATCACAGATACGCAGTATTTT.

This rearrangement joins TRBV18 to TRBJ2-7; perhaps D is TRBD1 or TRBD2 (5 bases each). This CDR3 comprises 15 residues. The ends were cut back, 3 bases at V and 6 bases at J, with 18 bases in the middle. The germline V gene encodes CDR1 KGHSH and CDR2 LQKENI. DNA of the CDR3: TGTGCCAGCTCACCGCAAGTGGGGACCGAGAGCGAGCAGTACTTC. Translated: CASSPQVGTESEQYF.

This clonotype has a handful of counts. V usage is TRBV3-1 and J usage is TRBJ1-2, with a possible D match to TRBD1 (5 bases). The CDR3 length is 15 residues. V lost 4 bases to trimming and J lost 2 bases, with 14 bases between them. CDR1 LGHDT and CDR2 YNNKEL come from the germline V gene (reference sequence). The CDR3 loop is CASSPHPGANYGYTF. The CDR3 bases are TGTGCCAGCAGCCCCCACCCCGGGGCCAACTATGGCTACACCTTC.

There are many counts of this clonotype. CDR3 protein: CASRRTGGGQPQHF. The CDR3 region has the DNA TGTGCCAGCAGACGGACAGGGGGCGGTCAGCCCCAGCATTTT. J is TRBJ1-5 and V is TRBV28; 11 bases are shared with TRBD1. Germline V gene sequence: CDR1 MDHEN, CDR2 SYDVKM. There are 14 residues in the CDR3. V was pared by 6 bases and J by 6 bases, with 4 bases of the junction left unmatched.

This clonotype was detected only a few times. The chain has TRBV6-2 or TRBV6-3 and TRBJ2-3; D is ambiguous. The length of the CDR3 is 14 residues. CDR1 MNHEY and CDR2 SVGEGT come from the germline V gene. Between the trimmed V and J ends, which lost 0 bases and 6 bases, there was a span of 10 bases. DNA for the CDR3: TGTGCCAGCAGTTACTCGATCCAGCAGGATACGCAGTATTTT. Protein product: CASSYSIQQDTQYF.

The genes are TRBV3-1 and TRBJ2-5; 10 nucleotides align to TRBD2. Germline V gives CDR1 LGHDT, CDR2 YNNKEL (reference sequence). The junction had 10 bases not matched to a gene; V was cut back by 7 bases and J by 5 bases. This CDR3 contains 15 residues. The CDR3 coding sequence is TGTGCCAGCACCAAGTTACTAGCGGGGTATGAGACCCAGTACTTC. Its translation: CASTKLLAGYETQYF.

Ten or more counts support this clonotype. The chain carries TRBV5-1 and TRBJ2-7, with 9 bases fitting TRBD2. The CDR3 loop spans 15 amino acids. Trimming cost V 0 bases and J 3 bases; bases outside gene matches: 4. The germline V gene encodes CDR1 SGHRS and CDR2 YFSETQ. The CDR3 DNA reads as TGCGCCAGCAGCTTGGAAGCGGGGGGCCTCTACGAGCAGTACTTC. Translating it yields CASSLEAGGLYEQYF. Combining the CDR3 with reference TRBV5-1 and TRBJ2-7 gives the whole variable domain KAGVTQTPRYLIKTRGQQVTLSCSPISGHRSVSWYQQTPGQGLQFLFEYFSETQRNKGNFPGRFSGRQFSNSRSEMNVSTLELGDSALYLCASSLEAGGLYEQYFGPGTRLTVT.

This clonotype occurred many times. CDR3 DNA sequence: TGTGCCAGCAGTGAGGGCGGTCCTAATTCACCCCTCCACTTT. Amino acid sequence: CASSEGGPNSPLHF. This rearrangement joins TRBV2 to TRBJ1-6; D call uncertain. V lost 3 bases and J lost 6, with 9 bases in between. This CDR3 has 14 amino acids. Per the germline V gene, CDR1 is SNHLY and CDR2 is FYNNEI.

The V call is TRBV10-3, the J call TRBJ2-1; no reliable D call. CDR3 size: 11 residues. V lost 11 bases, J lost 7 bases, and 12 bases lay in between. Germline CDR1 reads ENHRY; CDR2 reads SYGVKD. CDR3 sequence reads: CASSHSNEQFF. CDR3 sequence (DNA): TGTGCCTCCTCGCATTCTAATGAGCAGTTCTTC.

This sequence joins TRBV4-3 and TRBJ2-7; no reliable D call. This CDR3 region has 13 residues. Germline CDR1 is LGHNA and CDR2 is YSLEER. Trimming took off 4 bases at V and 3 bases at J, with 10 bases between the two ends. As DNA, the CDR3 is TGCGCCAGCAGCCCTCGGCCCTACTACGAGCAGTACTTC. Translating it yields CASSPRPYYEQYF.

The gene calls are TRBV9 and TRBJ2-3; D is uncertain. Trimming removed 2 bases at V and 0 bases at J, with 7 bases between. The CDR3 has 14 residues. Germline V lookup: CDR1 SGDLS, CDR2 YYNGEE. This chain's CDR3 is CASSVSGSTDTQYF. CDR3 nucleotide sequence: TGTGCCAGCAGCGTTAGTGGCAGCACAGATACGCAGTATTTT.

This clonotype was observed a handful of times. The chain carries TRBV20-1 and TRBJ2-3; TRBD2 matches at 10 bases. The CDR3 is 16 amino acids. Trimming cost V 1 base and J 0 bases; bases outside gene matches: 4. Germline-derived CDR1 and CDR2 are DFQATT and SNEGSKA (reference sequence). The CDR3 bases are TGCAGTGCTAGAGTAGCGGGAGGTCCCAGCACAGATACGCAGTATTTT. Translating it yields CSARVAGGPSTDTQYF.

Only a few counts were recorded for this clonotype. V usage is TRBV15 and J usage is TRBJ2-1, with D tentatively TRBD2 (6 bases). The V end was cut by 0 bases, the J end by 7 bases, with 10 bases between. Germline V gives CDR1 LNHNV, CDR2 YYDKDF (reference sequence). CDR3 length: 14 residues. The CDR3 sequence: CATSRDGGFNEQFF. CDR3 DNA: TGTGCCACCAGCAGAGATGGGGGGTTTAATGAGCAGTTCTTC.

This clonotype was detected a few times. V gene TRBV7-3 combines with J gene TRBJ1-3; tentatively, D is TRBD1 (6 bases). From germline, CDR1 is SGHTA and CDR2 FQGTGA. Trimming took 5 bases from V and 0 from J, leaving 8 bases between them. The CDR3 sequence is 14 residues long. The CDR3: CASSAGASGNTIYF. CDR3 bases: TGTGCCAGCAGCGCGGGGGCCTCTGGAAACACCATATATTTT.

The sample holds many counts of this clonotype. The chain carries TRBV19 and TRBJ1-5, with D maybe TRBD1 (5 bases). V gave up 6 bases and J gave up 7 bases, with 19 bases separating them. Looked up from germline, CDR1 is LNHDA and CDR2 is SQIVND (reference sequence). The CDR3 is 15 residues long. CDR3: CASSDVGRGRQPQHF. The CDR3 nucleotides are TGTGCCAGTAGCGATGTGGGGCGAGGGAGACAGCCCCAGCATTTT.

This clonotype has a count of ten or more. The chain combines TRBV27 with TRBJ2-7; TRBD1 is a possible D gene (6 bases). V was trimmed by 5 bases and J by 3 bases, leaving 11 bases between them. This CDR3 is built from 13 residues. The V gene's germline CDR1 is MNHEY and CDR2 SMNVEV (reference sequence). DNA of the CDR3: TGTGCCAGCAGTGCGACAGGCTACTACGAGCAGTACTTC. Its translation is CASSATGYYEQYF.

This clonotype was detected a few times. This chain links TRBV6-1 with TRBJ1-1; D is unresolved. This CDR3 is built from 13 residues. Germline V CDR1 and CDR2: MNHNS, SASEGT. Trimming shortened V by 3 bases and J by 4 bases, and 9 bases separated the two germline ends. The CDR3, as DNA: TGTGCCAGCAGTGACACCGTAGGCACTGAAGCTTTCTTT. Translating it yields CASSDTVGTEAFF.